This is a list of T cell receptor beta chains from one sample in a study of STAT5B mutations in CD4+ large granular lymphocyte leukemia. Clones were read by immunoSEQ multiplex PCR, and TCRdb kept only the in-frame ones, dropping some. There are fewer than 40,000 clones in the sample; over 60% occur only once, and roughly 6.9% lies in the top ten. Sequenced material: CD4+ T cells from blood buffy coats. Receptors originate from a human donor in good health. CDR3s include the opening cysteine and the closing phenylalanine or tryptophan. The order of the fields is clone size, V gene, D gene, J gene, CDR3 DNA, CDR3 protein. A D gene is named only where the DNA matches it firmly. Rows give clone size only sometimes, using once, few, many, or a class for an expanded clone.

abundance: NA
v_gene: TRBV7-2
d_gene: TRBD2
j_gene: TRBJ2-3
CDR3nt: TGTGCCAGCAGCTCGTACGGCGGGGGAGGGTTGGCAGATACGCAGTATTTT
CDR3aa: CASSSYGGGGLADTQYF

abundance: NA
v_gene: TRBV9
d_gene: NA
j_gene: TRBJ2-5
CDR3nt: TGTGCCAGCAGCGTTTCCCCCCTAGAAGAGGAGACCCAGTACTTC
CDR3aa: CASSVSPLEEETQYF

abundance: few
v_gene: TRBV6-6
d_gene: NA
j_gene: TRBJ1-1
CDR3nt: TGTGCCAGCAGTTACTCGATGGGTGGAGTAGGTGAAGCTTTCTTT
CDR3aa: CASSYSMGGVGEAFF

abundance: NA
v_gene: TRBV7-9
d_gene: NA
j_gene: TRBJ1-2
CDR3nt: TGTGCCAGCAGCTTAGAGACGGGCTCCTATGGCTACACCTTC
CDR3aa: CASSLETGSYGYTF

abundance: NA
v_gene: TRBV6-6
d_gene: TRBD2
j_gene: TRBJ2-2
CDR3nt: TGTGCCAGCAGTTCGGAGCGGGGGAGCGGGGAGCTGTTTTTT
CDR3aa: CASSSERGSGELFF

abundance: NA
v_gene: TRBV4-3
d_gene: NA
j_gene: TRBJ1-1
CDR3nt: TGCGCCAGCAGCCAAGTGGGCAAAAACACTGAAGCTTTCTTT
CDR3aa: CASSQVGKNTEAFF

abundance: few
v_gene: TRBV2
d_gene: TRBD1
j_gene: TRBJ1-1
CDR3nt: TGTGCCAGCAGCCGACAGGGGCGGGACACTGAAGCTTTCTTT
CDR3aa: CASSRQGRDTEAFF

abundance: NA
v_gene: TRBV10-3
d_gene: NA
j_gene: TRBJ2-2
CDR3nt: TGTGCCACGTGGACAGATTTGAACACCGGGGAGCTGTTTTTT
CDR3aa: CATWTDLNTGELFF

abundance: NA
v_gene: TRBV7-9
d_gene: TRBD1
j_gene: TRBJ1-1
CDR3nt: TGTGCCAGCAGCTTCTCACAGGGGAGGGCTTTCTTT
CDR3aa: CASSFSQGRAFF

abundance: NA
v_gene: TRBV5-1
d_gene: NA
j_gene: TRBJ1-3
CDR3nt: TGCGCCAGCAGCTTGGATGGGCAGGGAGGAAACACCATATATTTT
CDR3aa: CASSLDGQGGNTIYF

abundance: NA
v_gene: TRBV7-8
d_gene: NA
j_gene: TRBJ1-2
CDR3nt: TGTGCCAGCAGCTTTGGCAGGGGACCCTATGGCTACACCTTC
CDR3aa: CASSFGRGPYGYTF

abundance: few
v_gene: TRBV19
d_gene: NA
j_gene: TRBJ2-7
CDR3nt: TGTGCCAGTCGGGACACCAACTCCTACGAGCAGTACTTC
CDR3aa: CASRDTNSYEQYF

abundance: NA
v_gene: TRBV7-2
d_gene: TRBD2
j_gene: TRBJ2-3
CDR3nt: TGTGCCAGCAGCCCCCCGACTAGCGGGAGCCCAGATACGCAGTATTTT
CDR3aa: CASSPPTSGSPDTQYF

abundance: NA
v_gene: TRBV5-1
d_gene: TRBD2
j_gene: TRBJ2-5
CDR3nt: TGCGCCAGCGGACTAGCAATTCAAGAGACCCAGTACTTC
CDR3aa: CASGLAIQETQYF

abundance: few
v_gene: TRBV10-3
d_gene: NA
j_gene: TRBJ1-2
CDR3nt: TGTGCCATCAGTGAGTCCCCAGGTAACTATGGCTACACCTTC
CDR3aa: CAISESPGNYGYTF

abundance: NA
v_gene: TRBV12-5
d_gene: NA
j_gene: TRBJ1-1
CDR3nt: TGTGCTAGTGGTTTGGGGGTGGGCATTCGAAGGGACACTGAAGCTTTCTTT
CDR3aa: CASGLGVGIRRDTEAFF

abundance: NA
v_gene: TRBV5-1
d_gene: NA
j_gene: TRBJ1-4
CDR3nt: TGCGCCAGCAGCTTGTCTATAGCAACTAATGAAAAACTGTTTTTT
CDR3aa: CASSLSIATNEKLFF

abundance: few
v_gene: TRBV7-9
d_gene: TRBD1
j_gene: TRBJ1-1
CDR3nt: TGTGCCAGCAGCTTGATCCGGGACAGGGGGGAAGCTTTCTTT
CDR3aa: CASSLIRDRGEAFF

abundance: NA
v_gene: TRBV7-9
d_gene: NA
j_gene: TRBJ1-5
CDR3nt: TGTGCCAGCAGCTTAGGAGAGGTACGGCCCCAGCATTTT
CDR3aa: CASSLGEVRPQHF

abundance: NA
v_gene: TRBV11-3
d_gene: TRBD1
j_gene: TRBJ2-1
CDR3nt: TGTGCCAGCAGCCTCCTGACAGGGGGCGGTATAAATGAGCAGTTCTTC
CDR3aa: CASSLLTGGGINEQFF

abundance: few
v_gene: TRBV7-2
d_gene: TRBD1
j_gene: TRBJ2-2
CDR3nt: TGTGCCAGCAGCCGGGGACAGCCGTGGGAGCTGTTTTTT
CDR3aa: CASSRGQPWELFF

abundance: NA
v_gene: TRBV5-4
d_gene: TRBD1
j_gene: TRBJ2-7
CDR3nt: TGTGCCAGCAGCCCCGGCGGGACAGGGCGCTACGAGCAGTACTTC
CDR3aa: CASSPGGTGRYEQYF

abundance: few
v_gene: TRBV21-1
d_gene: NA
j_gene: TRBJ1-1
CDR3nt: TGTGCCAGCAGTGAACCGAACACTGAAGCTTTCTTT
CDR3aa: CASSEPNTEAFF

abundance: NA
v_gene: TRBV4-3
d_gene: NA
j_gene: TRBJ1-1
CDR3nt: TGCGCCAGCAGCCAAGATCTATCTTTGCCGACAGCGACCTTCTTT
CDR3aa: CASSQDLSLPTATFF

abundance: NA
v_gene: TRBV7-2
d_gene: TRBD2
j_gene: TRBJ2-3
CDR3nt: TGTGCCAGCAAGAGACTAGCGGGGGGGCCTAGCACAGATACGCAGTATTTT
CDR3aa: CASKRLAGGPSTDTQYF

abundance: NA
v_gene: TRBV18
d_gene: NA
j_gene: TRBJ1-2
CDR3nt: TGTGCCAGCTCACCACCTTTCAGGTCGGGCTACACCTTC
CDR3aa: CASSPPFRSGYTF

abundance: NA
v_gene: TRBV5-1
d_gene: NA
j_gene: TRBJ1-6
CDR3nt: TGCGCCAGCAGCGCCCGGACAGCTGATAATTCACCCCTCCACTTT
CDR3aa: CASSARTADNSPLHF

abundance: NA
v_gene: TRBV7-9
d_gene: TRBD1
j_gene: TRBJ2-1
CDR3nt: TGTGCCAGCAGCCCAGGATTGTGGGGACAGGGTTTCTACAATGAGCAGTTCTTC
CDR3aa: CASSPGLWGQGFYNEQFF

abundance: NA
v_gene: TRBV7-9
d_gene: TRBD2
j_gene: TRBJ2-1
CDR3nt: TGTGCCAGCAGCCGGCCGGGGGGTTCCTACAATGAGCAGTTCTTC
CDR3aa: CASSRPGGSYNEQFF

abundance: few
v_gene: TRBV7-2
d_gene: NA
j_gene: TRBJ2-6
CDR3nt: TGTGCCAGCAGCCTCAGTACAGGGTCTGGGGCCAACGTCCTGACTTTC
CDR3aa: CASSLSTGSGANVLTF

abundance: NA
v_gene: TRBV19
d_gene: NA
j_gene: TRBJ1-2
CDR3nt: TGTGCCAGTACCCAGACGGGTAAGGGGATTTATGGCTACACCTTC
CDR3aa: CASTQTGKGIYGYTF

abundance: NA
v_gene: TRBV19
d_gene: NA
j_gene: TRBJ2-6
CDR3nt: TGTGCCAGTAGCCTTTGGGTTGGGTCCGGGGCCAACGTCCTGACTTTC
CDR3aa: CASSLWVGSGANVLTF

abundance: NA
v_gene: TRBV18
d_gene: NA
j_gene: TRBJ2-7
CDR3nt: TGTGCCAGCTCACCAGTTCACACCTACGAGCAGTACTTC
CDR3aa: CASSPVHTYEQYF

abundance: NA
v_gene: TRBV15
d_gene: TRBD1
j_gene: TRBJ1-2
CDR3nt: TGTGCCACCAGCAGAGAGGGAGACAGGGAAGGCTACACCTTC
CDR3aa: CATSREGDREGYTF

abundance: NA
v_gene: TRBV7-9
d_gene: NA
j_gene: TRBJ1-5
CDR3nt: TGTGCCAGCAGCTTAAGTCCTCCCCCGGGACGGCGAGGGCAGCCCCAGCATTTT
CDR3aa: CASSLSPPPGRRGQPQHF

abundance: few
v_gene: TRBV7-7
d_gene: TRBD1
j_gene: TRBJ2-5
CDR3nt: TGTGCTAGCAGCCGGGACAGGGGGAAAGGGGAGACCCAGTACTTC
CDR3aa: CASSRDRGKGETQYF

abundance: few
v_gene: TRBV18
d_gene: NA
j_gene: TRBJ1-5
CDR3nt: TGTGCCAGCTCACCGCCAGGTTATAGCAATCAGCCCCAGCATTTT
CDR3aa: CASSPPGYSNQPQHF

abundance: NA
v_gene: TRBV4-3
d_gene: NA
j_gene: TRBJ2-3
CDR3nt: TGCGCCAGCAGCCAAGATCTAGGTTTTGCAGATACGCAGTATTTT
CDR3aa: CASSQDLGFADTQYF

abundance: once
v_gene: TRBV5-4
d_gene: TRBD2
j_gene: TRBJ2-7
CDR3nt: TGTGCCAGCAGCCCACACTACTTAGCGGGAGCCTACGAGCAGTACTTC
CDR3aa: CASSPHYLAGAYEQYF

abundance: NA
v_gene: TRBV5-4
d_gene: NA
j_gene: TRBJ1-6
CDR3nt: TGTGCCAGCAGCTATGGAACTCGACTCGGACTGGTCAATTCACCCCTCCACTTT
CDR3aa: CASSYGTRLGLVNSPLHF

abundance: NA
v_gene: TRBV6-5
d_gene: NA
j_gene: TRBJ2-7
CDR3nt: TGTGCCAGCAGTCCGCTATCTGGGTCCTACGAGCAGTACTTC
CDR3aa: CASSPLSGSYEQYF

abundance: NA
v_gene: TRBV7-2
d_gene: NA
j_gene: TRBJ1-1
CDR3nt: TGTGCCAGCAACCCCGACAGAGGAACTGAAGCTTTCTTT
CDR3aa: CASNPDRGTEAFF

abundance: NA
v_gene: TRBV27
d_gene: NA
j_gene: TRBJ2-3
CDR3nt: TGTGCCAGCAGTCCCCCCGGGGGTTTCACAGATACGCAGTATTTT
CDR3aa: CASSPPGGFTDTQYF

abundance: NA
v_gene: TRBV7-2
d_gene: TRBD1
j_gene: TRBJ2-1
CDR3nt: TGTGCCAGCAGCCAAGACAGGGGGCGGTACAATGAGCAGTTCTTC
CDR3aa: CASSQDRGRYNEQFF

abundance: NA
v_gene: TRBV6-1
d_gene: TRBD1
j_gene: TRBJ1-2
CDR3nt: TGTGCCAGCAGTGAAGCGTGGACAGGGACTAACTATGGCTACACCTTC
CDR3aa: CASSEAWTGTNYGYTF

abundance: NA
v_gene: TRBV7-8
d_gene: NA
j_gene: TRBJ1-5
CDR3nt: TGTGCCAGCAGCCCAAGACGGCCTATGGGGCCCCAGCATTTT
CDR3aa: CASSPRRPMGPQHF

abundance: NA
v_gene: TRBV5-6
d_gene: TRBD1
j_gene: TRBJ2-7
CDR3nt: TGTGCCAGCAGCGGGACAGGGGTTTCCTACGAGCAGTACTTC
CDR3aa: CASSGTGVSYEQYF

abundance: NA
v_gene: TRBV27
d_gene: NA
j_gene: TRBJ2-5
CDR3nt: TGTGCCAGCAGTTTACGGGGGTACGAGACCCAGTACTTC
CDR3aa: CASSLRGYETQYF

abundance: NA
v_gene: TRBV18
d_gene: TRBD2
j_gene: TRBJ2-1
CDR3nt: TGTGCCAGCTCACCACCGCTAGCGGGAAATAATGAGCAGTTCTTC
CDR3aa: CASSPPLAGNNEQFF

abundance: NA
v_gene: TRBV19
d_gene: NA
j_gene: TRBJ2-7
CDR3nt: TGTGCCAGTAGTCCCCCATCGGGGGACCCCCGCGGGTCCTACGAGCAGTACTTC
CDR3aa: CASSPPSGDPRGSYEQYF

abundance: NA
v_gene: TRBV4-3
d_gene: TRBD1
j_gene: TRBJ1-2
CDR3nt: TGCGCCAGCAGCCAGGTAACCGGACAGGGTGGCTATGGCTACACCTTC
CDR3aa: CASSQVTGQGGYGYTF

abundance: NA
v_gene: TRBV6-1
d_gene: TRBD2
j_gene: TRBJ2-2
CDR3nt: TGTGCCAGCAGTCCGGGACTAGGTCACACCGGGGAGCTGTTTTTT
CDR3aa: CASSPGLGHTGELFF

abundance: NA
v_gene: TRBV12-5
d_gene: NA
j_gene: TRBJ1-1
CDR3nt: TGTGCTAGTGGTTTTATGAACACTGAAGCTTTCTTT
CDR3aa: CASGFMNTEAFF